The 6 T cell receptor beta chains presented below share a single source sample, sequenced in a study of PD-L1 blockade in urothelial cancer. Method: immunoSEQ multiplex PCR; TCRdb's copy keeps in-frame clones and lacks some. The sample shows just under 40,000 clones, approximately 90% of them seen only once. Stated time point: pretreatment peripheral blood. The sample was PBMCs, taken around atezolizumab (anti-PD-L1) treatment. The receptors stem from an older woman with urothelial cancer.

This chain connects TRBV5-1 to TRBJ1-4, with D possibly being TRBD1 (5 bases). Trimming removed 7 bases from V and 7 bases from J, with 17 bases in between. Per the germline V gene, CDR1 is SGHRS and CDR2 is YFSETQ. The CDR3 loop spans 14 amino acids. The DNA of the CDR3 is TGCGCCAGCTCTCTGGGCCAGGGCCCTGAAAAACTGTTTTTT. It translates to CASSLGQGPEKLFF.

The gene calls are TRBV30 and TRBJ1-2; D call uncertain. The V end was cut by 2 bases, the J end by 4 bases, with 8 bases between. The germline gives CDR1 GTSNPN, CDR2 SVGIG (reference sequence). The CDR3 runs 12 residues. The CDR3: CAWSRTVYGYTF. In DNA form, the CDR3 reads TGTGCCTGGAGTAGAACAGTCTATGGCTACACCTTC.

The chain is built from TRBV7-9 and TRBJ2-1; TRBD2 matches at 8 bases. The V segment lost 5 bases and the J segment 0 bases; nucleotides outside the gene matches: 12. CDR3 length: 18 residues. The germline gives CDR1 SEHNR, CDR2 FQNEAQ (reference sequence). Here the CDR3 DNA reads TGTGCCAGCAGCCCCGCACCGGGACTAGGTGGCTCCTACAATGAGCAGTTCTTC. Protein sequence: CASSPAPGLGGSYNEQFF.

The DNA for the CDR3 is TGTGCCAGCAGCCGCCCCCGGACAGCTTTCTACGAGCAGTACTTC. It specifies CASSRPRTAFYEQYF. This chain links TRBV6-5 with TRBJ2-7; a weak D match, TRBD1 (6 bases). CDR3 length: 15 amino acids. Germline assignment: CDR1 MNHEY and CDR2 SVGAGI. The V and J ends lost 6 bases and 3 bases respectively, with 18 bases between them.

This clone came up once. The rearrangement uses TRBV27 and TRBJ2-7; maybe TRBD1 (6 bases). The CDR3 loop spans 13 amino acids. Germline V CDR1 and CDR2: MNHEY, SMNVEV (reference sequence). The ends were cut back, 2 bases at V and 11 bases at J, with 16 bases in the middle. The CDR3 region is CASSLETGQIEYF. CDR3 coding DNA: TGTGCCAGCAGTTTAGAGACAGGACAAATTGAGTACTTC.

The gene calls are TRBV28 and TRBJ1-5, with D maybe TRBD1 (5 bases). The CDR3 covers 14 residues. V was pared by 3 bases and J by 1 base, with 7 bases between. From germline, CDR1 is MDHEN and CDR2 SYDVKM. The CDR3 here is CASSLGGSNQPQHF. As DNA, the CDR3 is TGTGCCAGCAGTTTGGGGGGGAGCAATCAGCCCCAGCATTTT.